Each of the 6 T cell receptor beta chains below was sequenced from the same sample in a study of OX40 agonist ivuxolimab in advanced cancers. Profiling relied on immunoSEQ multiplex PCR, and the TCRdb table lists in-frame clones only, not all of them. The table lists some 19,000 clones, around 68% of them singletons. The source material was CD4+ or CD8+ T cells sorted from blood, sampled in a trial of the OX40 agonist ivuxolimab. The source is an adult with an advanced solid tumor such as melanoma, head and neck, liver or kidney cancer.

V and J are TRBV7-9 and TRBJ2-1; possible D gene TRBD1, 5 bases. The CDR3 consists of 15 residues. The ends were cut back, 1 base at V and 5 bases at J, with 12 bases in the middle. Germline values: CDR1 SEHNR, CDR2 FQNEAQ (reference sequence). CDR3 protein: CASSLGWGQDNEQFF. For the CDR3, the DNA is TGTGCCAGCAGCTTAGGGTGGGGCCAGGACAATGAGCAGTTCTTC. Using reference TRBV7-9 and TRBJ2-1 for the parts outside the CDR3, the full variable domain is DTGVSQNPRHKITKRGQNVTFRCDPISEHNRLYWYRQTLGQGPEFLTYFQNEAQLEKSRLLSDRFSAERPKGSFSTLEIQRTEQGDSAMYLCASSLGWGQDNEQFFGPGTRLTVL.

This sequence joins TRBV18 and TRBJ2-7, with 8 bases matching TRBD1. J lost 1 base, V lost 2 bases, and 7 bases had no gene match. The CDR3 extends over 16 amino acids. CDR1 and CDR2 from the germline V gene are KGHSH and LQKENI. CDR3 sequence: CASSPGRDRPSYEQYF. The CDR3 coding sequence is TGTGCCAGCTCACCAGGACGGGACAGGCCTTCCTACGAGCAGTACTTC.

This sequence joins TRBV28 and TRBJ2-7; no firm D call. The CDR3 runs to 15 residues. The germline CDR1 and CDR2 sequences are MDHEN and SYDVKM. V was cut by 1 base and J by 1 base, with 11 bases left in between. In DNA, the CDR3 is TGTGCCAGCAGTTTATATCCGTCTTCGTCCTACGAGCAGTACTTC. It translates to CASSLYPSSSYEQYF.

The rearrangement links TRBV5-4 to TRBJ2-1; D is perhaps TRBD2 (6 bases). This CDR3 comprises 15 residues. Trimming cost V 4 bases and J 8 bases, with 19 bases left between them. Germline assignment: CDR1 SGHNT and CDR2 YYREEE (reference sequence). Written as DNA, the CDR3 is TGTGCCAGCAGCGGGGGGACCATGACCCTCCATGAGCAGTTCTTC. Residues: CASSGGTMTLHEQFF.

The V call is TRBV11-1, the J call TRBJ2-7; D is uncertain. This CDR3 spans 16 amino acids. CDR1 SGHAT and CDR2 FQDESV come from the germline V gene (reference sequence). V lost 5 bases, J lost 2 bases, and 19 bases lay in between. The CDR3 region is CASSRDHEMSPYEQYF. The CDR3 bases are TGTGCCAGCAGCCGAGACCATGAGATGTCCCCCTACGAGCAGTACTTC.

This chain uses TRBV7-8 with TRBJ2-7; perhaps D is TRBD1 or TRBD2 (5 bases each). The CDR3 consists of 12 residues. The germline CDR1 and CDR2 sequences are SGHVS and FQNEAQ. V shed 10 bases and J shed 0 bases, with 10 bases lying between them. As DNA, the CDR3 is TGTGCCATACGGGGCAGCTCCTACGAGCAGTACTTC. This codes for CAIRGSSYEQYF.